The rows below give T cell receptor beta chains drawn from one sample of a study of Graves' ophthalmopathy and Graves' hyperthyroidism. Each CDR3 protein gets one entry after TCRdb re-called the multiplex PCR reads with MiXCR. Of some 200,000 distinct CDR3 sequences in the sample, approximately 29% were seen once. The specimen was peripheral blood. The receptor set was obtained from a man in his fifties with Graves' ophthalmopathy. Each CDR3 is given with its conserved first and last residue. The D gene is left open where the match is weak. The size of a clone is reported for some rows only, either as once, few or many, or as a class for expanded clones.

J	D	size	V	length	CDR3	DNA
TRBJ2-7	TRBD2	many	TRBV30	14	CAWGLAGGVYEQYF	TGTGCCTGGGGACTAGCGGGAGGGGTTTACGAGCAGTACTTC
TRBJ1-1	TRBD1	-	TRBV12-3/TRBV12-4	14	CASMTGLWDTEAFF	TGTGCCAGCATGACAGGGTTATGGGACACTGAAGCTTTCTTT
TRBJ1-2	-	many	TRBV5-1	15	CASSLVPGAEYGYTF	TGCGCCAGCAGCTTGGTCCCGGGGGCCGAATATGGCTACACCTTC
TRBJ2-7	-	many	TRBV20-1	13	CSATSTSPSRQYF	TGCAGTGCTACCTCCACTAGCCCCTCTCGGCAGTACTTC
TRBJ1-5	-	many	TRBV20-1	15	CSASKEEYSNQPQHF	TGCAGTGCTAGTAAGGAGGAATATAGCAATCAGCCCCAGCATTTT
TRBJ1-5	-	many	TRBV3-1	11	CASSQEGSLHF	TGTGCCAGCAGCCAAGAGGGCAGTCTGCATTTT
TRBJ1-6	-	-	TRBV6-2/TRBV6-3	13	CASSPDSTFRLHF	TGTGCCAGCAGCCCAGACTCCACCTTTCGCCTCCACTTT
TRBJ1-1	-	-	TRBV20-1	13	CKGTVSMNTEAFF	TGCAAGGGGACTGTCTCGATGAACACTGAAGCTTTCTTT
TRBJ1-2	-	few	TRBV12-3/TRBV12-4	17	CASSGHGRGKTEYGYTF	TGTGCCAGCAGTGGACATGGGAGAGGGAAGACTGAATATGGCTACACCTTC
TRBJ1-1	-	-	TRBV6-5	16	CASSYSGGALNTEAFF	TGTGCCAGCAGTTACTCGGGGGGGGCCCTGAACACTGAAGCTTTCTTT
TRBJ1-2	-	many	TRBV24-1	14	CATSDWQAGYGYTF	TGTGCCACCAGTGATTGGCAGGCTGGCTATGGCTACACCTTC
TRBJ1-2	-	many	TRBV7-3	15	CASSPGHAFNYGYTF	TGTGCCAGCAGCCCCGGACATGCCTTTAACTATGGCTACACCTTC
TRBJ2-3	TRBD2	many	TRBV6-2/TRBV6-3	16	CASSSRTSGRVDTQYF	TGTGCCAGCAGTTCGAGGACTAGCGGGAGGGTAGATACGCAGTATTTT
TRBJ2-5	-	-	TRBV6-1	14	CASTQAGPQGTQYF	TGTGCCAGCACCCAGGCAGGCCCTCAGGGGACCCAGTACTTC
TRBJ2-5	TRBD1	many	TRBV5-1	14	CASSRQGLQETQYF	TGCGCCAGCAGCCGACAGGGGCTCCAAGAGACCCAGTACTTC
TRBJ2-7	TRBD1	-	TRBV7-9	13	CASSRGTDYEQYF	TGTGCCAGCAGCCGAGGGACAGACTACGAGCAGTACTTC
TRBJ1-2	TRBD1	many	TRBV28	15	CASSLAGGNFNGYTF	TGTGCCAGCAGTTTAGCAGGGGGGAATTTTAACGGCTACACCTTC
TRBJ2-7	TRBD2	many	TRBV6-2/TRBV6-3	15	CASSGLAGDRYEQYF	TGTGCCAGCAGTGGACTAGCGGGAGATCGCTACGAGCAGTACTTC
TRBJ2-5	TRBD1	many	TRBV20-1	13	CSARGTGTETQYF	TGCAGTGCTAGAGGGACAGGGACGGAGACCCAGTACTTC
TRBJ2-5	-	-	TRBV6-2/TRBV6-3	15	CASSSGNPVVETQYF	TGTGCCAGCAGTTCGGGCAACCCGGTCGTCGAGACCCAGTACTTC
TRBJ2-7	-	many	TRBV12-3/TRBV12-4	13	CASQKRNSYEQYF	TGTGCCAGCCAAAAGCGGAATTCCTACGAGCAGTACTTC
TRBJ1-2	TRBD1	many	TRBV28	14	CASSLPGQGSGYTF	TGTGCCAGCAGCCTACCGGGACAGGGGAGTGGCTACACCTTC
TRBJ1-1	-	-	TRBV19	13	CASSKQRNTEAFF	TGTGCCAGCAGTAAGCAGAGAAACACTGAAGCTTTCTTT
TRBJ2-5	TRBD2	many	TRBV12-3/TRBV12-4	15	CASSATSGGQETQYF	TGTGCCAGCAGTGCGACTAGCGGGGGCCAAGAGACCCAGTACTTC